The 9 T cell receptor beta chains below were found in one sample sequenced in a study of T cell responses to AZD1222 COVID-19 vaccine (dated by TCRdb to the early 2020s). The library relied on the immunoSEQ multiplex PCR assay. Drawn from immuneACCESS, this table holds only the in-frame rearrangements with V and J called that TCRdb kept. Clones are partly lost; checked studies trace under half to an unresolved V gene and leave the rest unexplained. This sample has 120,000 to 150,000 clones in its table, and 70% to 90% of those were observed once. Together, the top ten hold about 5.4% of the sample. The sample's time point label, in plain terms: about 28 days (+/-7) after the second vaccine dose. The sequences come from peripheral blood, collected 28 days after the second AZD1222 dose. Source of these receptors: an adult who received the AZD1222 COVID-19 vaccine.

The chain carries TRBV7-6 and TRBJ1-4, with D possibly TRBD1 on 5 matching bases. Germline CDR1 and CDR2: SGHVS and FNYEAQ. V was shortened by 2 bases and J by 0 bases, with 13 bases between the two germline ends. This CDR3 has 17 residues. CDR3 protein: CASSLFYGGTTNEKLFF. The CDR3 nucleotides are TGTGCCAGCAGCTTATTTTACGGGGGAACAACTAATGAAAAACTGTTTTTT.

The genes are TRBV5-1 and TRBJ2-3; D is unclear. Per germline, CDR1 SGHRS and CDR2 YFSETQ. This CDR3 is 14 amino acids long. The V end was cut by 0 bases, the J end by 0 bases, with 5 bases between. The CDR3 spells CASSLAASTDTQYF. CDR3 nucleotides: TGCGCCAGCAGCTTGGCAGCGAGCACAGATACGCAGTATTTT.

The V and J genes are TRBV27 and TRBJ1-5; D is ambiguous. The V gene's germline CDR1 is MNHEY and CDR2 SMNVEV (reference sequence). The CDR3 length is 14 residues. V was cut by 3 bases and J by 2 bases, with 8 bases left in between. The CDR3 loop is CASSFGLGNQPQHF. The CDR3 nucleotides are TGTGCCAGCAGTTTTGGCTTGGGCAATCAGCCCCAGCATTTT.

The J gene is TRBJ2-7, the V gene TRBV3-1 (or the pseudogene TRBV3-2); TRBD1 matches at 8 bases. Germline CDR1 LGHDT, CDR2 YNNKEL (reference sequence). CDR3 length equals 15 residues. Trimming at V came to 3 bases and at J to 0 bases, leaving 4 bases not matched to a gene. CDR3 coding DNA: TGTGCCAGCAGCCAGGGACAGGTGAGCTCCTACGAGCAGTACTTC. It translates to CASSQGQVSSYEQYF.

CDR3 residues: CASSQVSTGELFF. The CDR3 DNA sequence: TGCGCCAGCAGCCAAGTAAGCACCGGGGAGCTGTTTTTT. J is TRBJ2-2 and V is TRBV4-1, with D unresolved. CDR1 is MGHRA and CDR2 is YSYEKL in the germline V gene. The V end lost 1 base, the J end lost 4 bases, and 4 bases lay between the germline ends. This CDR3 spans 13 amino acids.

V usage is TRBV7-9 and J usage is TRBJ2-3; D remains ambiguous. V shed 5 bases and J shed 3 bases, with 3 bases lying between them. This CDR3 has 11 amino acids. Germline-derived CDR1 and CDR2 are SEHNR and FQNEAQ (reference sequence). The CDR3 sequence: CASSRTDTQYF. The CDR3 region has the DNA TGTGCCAGCAGCCGAACAGATACGCAGTATTTT.

CDR3 in DNA: TGCGCCAGCAGCTTAGTCGACACAGGCGTAAATTCACCCCTCCACTTT. As protein: CASSLVDTGVNSPLHF. The rearrangement links TRBV5-1 to TRBJ1-6; TRBD1 might be the D (5 bases). The CDR3 has 16 amino acids. Germline CDR1 is SGHRS and CDR2 is YFSETQ. The V gene lost 2 bases and the J gene lost 7 bases, with 16 bases spanning the gap.

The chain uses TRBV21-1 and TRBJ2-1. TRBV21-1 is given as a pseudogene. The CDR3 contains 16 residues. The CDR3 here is CASSKIWAASYNEQFF. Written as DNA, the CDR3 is TGTGCCAGCAGCAAAATCTGGGCGGCTAGTTACAATGAGCAGTTCTTC.

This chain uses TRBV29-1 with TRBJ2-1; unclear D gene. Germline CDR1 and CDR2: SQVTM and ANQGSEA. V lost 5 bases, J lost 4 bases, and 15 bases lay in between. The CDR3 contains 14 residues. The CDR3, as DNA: TGCAGCGTTTCCAGCGCAGGTGGATACAATGAGCAGTTCTTC. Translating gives CSVSSAGGYNEQFF.